This passage covers 31 T cell receptor beta chains from one sample sequenced in a study of molecular identifiers for immune sequencing clone quantification. TCRdb analysed the PCR reads with MiXCR anew, one entry per CDR3 protein. The data show more than 50,000 distinct CDR3 sequences, around 19% seen once. The sequenced sample was naive CD8+ T cells from blood, with Jurkat cell RNA spiked in. Subset given: FACS-sorted CD8+CD4-CCR7+CD45RA+ naive T cells. The receptors come from a human donor in good health. Some libraries in this study had Jurkat cell RNA spiked in.

This clonotype was found many times. The genes are TRBV27 and TRBJ2-6; no clear D gene. V lost 3 bases and J lost 1, with 7 bases in between. Germline lookup yields CDR1 MNHEY and CDR2 SMNVEV (reference sequence). There are 15 residues in the CDR3. CDR3 region: CASSLLSSGANVLTF. CDR3 coding DNA: TGTGCCAGCAGTTTGTTGTCGTCTGGGGCCAACGTCCTGACTTTC.

Only a few counts were recorded for this clonotype. This chain links TRBV14 with TRBJ2-1; TRBD1 matches at 7 bases. V lost 5 bases to trimming and J lost 6 bases; unmatched junction nucleotides: 10. Germline V gene sequence: CDR1 SGHDN, CDR2 FVKESK. This CDR3 spans 15 amino acids. The CDR3 region has the DNA TGTGCCAGCAGCGACCGGGACAGATTTTTCAATGAGCAGTTCTTC. Protein: CASSDRDRFFNEQFF.

This clonotype was observed at least ten times. The genes are TRBV9 and TRBJ2-3; 10 bases align to TRBD2. CDR3 length: 14 amino acids. Trimming at V came to 4 bases and at J to 4 bases, leaving 3 bases not matched to a gene. Germline lookup yields CDR1 SGDLS and CDR2 YYNGEE. The CDR3 here is CASSLGLAADTQYF. DNA for the CDR3: TGTGCCAGCAGCCTCGGACTAGCGGCAGATACGCAGTATTTT.

This clonotype showed up many times. This chain connects TRBV7-2 to TRBJ2-7; no firm D call. The germline CDR1 and CDR2 sequences are SGHTA and FQGNSA. The CDR3 runs 15 residues. The germline V and J ends were trimmed by 5 bases and 0 bases, with 14 bases remaining between them. DNA of the CDR3: TGTGCCAGCAGCCCCTTCGGCAGCCTCTCCTACGAGCAGTACTTC. It specifies CASSPFGSLSYEQYF.

This clonotype occurred many times. The chain has TRBV4-1 and TRBJ2-5, with D possibly being TRBD2 (6 bases). Trimming took off 1 base at V and 7 bases at J, with 13 bases between the two ends. The CDR3 loop spans 14 amino acids. The germline V gene has CDR1 MGHRA and CDR2 YSYEKL. The chain's CDR3 is CASSQGLGDWTQYF. CDR3 coding DNA: TGCGCCAGCAGCCAAGGACTAGGTGATTGGACCCAGTACTTC.

This clonotype was observed many times. V gene TRBV19 combines with J gene TRBJ2-7; TRBD2 aligns across 10 bases. The CDR3 sequence is 17 residues long. The ends lost 5 bases at V and 2 bases at J; junction bases unmatched: 12. Looked up from germline, CDR1 is LNHDA and CDR2 is SQIVND (reference sequence). In nucleotides, the CDR3 is TGTGCCAGTAGTCCCAATACCGGGACTAGCGACACCTACGAGCAGTACTTC. This codes for CASSPNTGTSDTYEQYF.

In regard to this clonotype: A much larger clone is a single base away; this may be a read error. The J gene is TRBJ2-1, the V gene TRBV29-1, with 8 bases fitting TRBD2. Germline CDR1 and CDR2: SQVTM and ANQGSEA. After removal of 5 bases from V and 3 bases from J, the junction contained 12 bases not matched to a gene. The CDR3 sequence is 16 residues long. The CDR3 reads CSVLGLVGENYNEQFF. The CDR3 coding sequence is TGCAGCGTTCTGGGACTAGTGGGAGAAAACTACAATGAGCAGTTCTTC.

J is TRBJ2-7 and V is TRBV12-5, with TRBD1 matching 8 bases. Germline trimming cut 2 bases from V and 7 bases from J; bases unmatched to any gene: 13. The CDR3 has 16 amino acids. Germline CDR1 reads LGHNT; CDR2 reads FRNRAP. This chain's CDR3 is CASGLILDRVSGEQYF. DNA for the CDR3: TGTGCTAGTGGTTTGATTCTGGACAGGGTTTCGGGGGAGCAGTACTTC. Supplemented by reference TRBV12-5 and TRBJ2-7, the full variable domain reads DARVTQTPRHKVTEMGQEVTMRCQPILGHNTVFWYRQTMMQGLELLAYFRNRAPLDDSGMPKDRFSAEMPDATLATLKIQPSEPRDSAVYFCASGLILDRVSGEQYFGPGTRLTVT.

This clonotype was seen repeatedly, ten times or more. V is TRBV10-3 and J is TRBJ2-1; D gene ambiguous. Germline V CDR1 and CDR2: ENHRY, SYGVKD. The CDR3 length is 15 residues. V lost 3 bases, J lost 7 bases, and 16 bases lay in between. CDR3 residues: CAISDPGSPTNEQFF. CDR3 bases: TGTGCCATCAGTGATCCCGGCAGCCCTACTAATGAGCAGTTCTTC.

This clonotype was seen at least ten times. The V call is TRBV4-1, the J call TRBJ1-1; TRBD1 matches 8 bases. This CDR3 is 15 amino acids long. The ends lost 1 base at V and 4 bases at J; junction bases unmatched: 5. Germline V CDR1 and CDR2: MGHRA, YSYEKL. The CDR3 loop is CASSQVDRVGTEAFF. The DNA of the CDR3 is TGCGCCAGCAGCCAAGTGGACAGGGTAGGCACTGAAGCTTTCTTT.

CDR3 nucleotide sequence: TGTGCCACCAGGGCCCTGGAGTACAATGAGCAGTTCTTC. It codes for CATRALEYNEQFF. The chain links TRBV15 to TRBJ2-1; D call uncertain. Germline V gives CDR1 LNHNV, CDR2 YYDKDF (reference sequence). The V end was cut by 6 bases, the J end by 4 bases, with 10 bases between. This CDR3 comprises 13 residues.

A few counts support this clonotype. The genes are TRBV28 and TRBJ2-7; D not resolved. V shed 7 bases and J shed 6 bases, with 16 bases lying between them. Germline V gives CDR1 MDHEN, CDR2 SYDVKM. The CDR3 consists of 13 residues. The CDR3 nucleotides are TGTGCCAGCAACCTCGACCTGGACGTCGAGCAGTACTTC. This sequence encodes CASNLDLDVEQYF.

This clonotype occurred a few times. The CDR3 DNA reads TGTGCCAGCAGCTTGGCCGGGTTAGCGGCTGTGACCTACGAGCAGTACTTC. Its protein product is CASSLAGLAAVTYEQYF. The chain joins TRBV5-5 to TRBJ2-7; D perhaps matches TRBD2 (6 bases). CDR1 and CDR2 from the germline V gene are SGHKS and YYEKEE (reference sequence). V was clipped by 0 bases and J by 2 bases, with 18 bases between them. The CDR3 spans 17 residues.

A remark on this clonotype: A clone one base away is much larger, so this may be a read error. The J gene is TRBJ2-7, the V gene TRBV7-9; the match to TRBD1 covers 9 bases. This CDR3 is 17 amino acids long. Losses at the gene ends were 4 bases for V and 3 bases for J; bases not matched to a gene: 13. In germline, CDR1 is SEHNR, CDR2 FQNEAQ (reference sequence). CDR3 residues: CASSSPPGQGLFYEQYF. In nucleotides, the CDR3 is TGTGCCAGCAGCTCCCCCCCGGGACAGGGACTTTTCTACGAGCAGTACTTC.

This clonotype was counted at least ten times. The chain is built from TRBV30 and TRBJ2-7, with a tentative D call TRBD2 (6 bases). The CDR3 totals 11 residues. V shed 3 bases and J shed 9 bases, with 12 bases lying between them. Germline V gene lookup returns CDR1 GTSNPN and CDR2 SVGIG (reference sequence). The CDR3 region has the DNA TGTGCCTGGAGGTCACTAGCTGGGCAGTACTTC. The encoded protein is CAWRSLAGQYF.

This chain links TRBV7-9 with TRBJ1-4; 7 bases line up with TRBD1. The CDR3 contains 11 residues. V lost 5 bases and J lost 14; bases outside the gene matches: 5. Looked up from germline, CDR1 is SEHNR and CDR2 is FQNEAQ (reference sequence). DNA for the CDR3: TGTGCCAGCAGCCTCCCGGGACAGCTGTTTTTT. It yields the protein CASSLPGQLFF. Drawing the rest from reference TRBV7-9 and TRBJ1-4, the complete variable domain is DTGVSQNPRHKITKRGQNVTFRCDPISEHNRLYWYRQTLGQGPEFLTYFQNEAQLEKSRLLSDRFSAERPKGSFSTLEIQRTEQGDSAMYLCASSLPGQLFFGSGTQLSVL.

Many counts were recorded for this clonotype. This chain uses TRBV18 with TRBJ2-2; D call uncertain. The CDR3 contains 17 residues. Trimming left V 0 bases short and J 1 base short, with 12 bases between. Germline CDR1 is KGHSH and CDR2 is LQKENI. The CDR3 nucleotides are TGTGCCAGCTCACCACCTTTCTGGACGGAGAACACCGGGGAGCTGTTTTTT. Amino acid sequence: CASSPPFWTENTGELFF.

There are many counts of this clonotype. The chain carries TRBV11-2 and TRBJ1-3, with D hard to call. In germline, CDR1 is SGHAT, CDR2 FQNNGV. V was trimmed by 3 bases and J by 0 bases, leaving 9 bases between them. CDR3 length equals 15 residues. The DNA of the CDR3 is TGTGCCAGCAGCTTGGGTCAGGTCTCTGGAAACACCATATATTTT. This encodes CASSLGQVSGNTIYF.

Many counts were recorded for this clonotype. The chain recombines TRBV29-1 with TRBJ2-7; D unresolved. Germline-derived CDR1 and CDR2 are SQVTM and ANQGSEA. The length of the CDR3 is 11 residues. V was pared by 6 bases and J by 4 bases, with 10 bases between. CDR3 in amino acids: CSVMYGYEQYF. DNA of the CDR3: TGCAGCGTCATGTACGGGTACGAGCAGTACTTC.

Comment on this clonotype: A much larger clone is a single base away; this may be a read error. CDR3 in amino acids: CASSRLAGELRSTPPSRETQYF. CDR3 nucleotides: TGTGCCAGCAGCAGACTAGCGGGAGAGCTCCGAAGTACTCCGCCCTCAAGGGAGACCCAGTACTTC. The gene calls are TRBV7-6 and TRBJ2-5, with TRBD2 matching over 12 bases. This CDR3 has 22 amino acids. The ends lost 5 bases at V and 5 bases at J; junction bases unmatched: 27. Germline V gene sequence: CDR1 SGHVS, CDR2 FNYEAQ.

The chain carries TRBV4-1 and TRBJ2-7; D is possibly TRBD2 (6 bases). Germline V gives CDR1 MGHRA, CDR2 YSYEKL. CDR3 length equals 15 residues. V shed 2 bases and J shed 5 bases, with 16 bases lying between them. CDR3 loop: CASSQSATSLDEQYF. The CDR3, as DNA: TGCGCCAGCAGCCAATCGGCGACTAGTCTCGACGAGCAGTACTTC.

The gene calls are TRBV12-3 or TRBV12-4 and TRBJ1-4; D is unresolved. The CDR3 runs to 13 residues. The V end was cut by 8 bases, the J end by 0 bases, with 7 bases between. CDR3 region: CASGGATNEKLFF. In DNA form, the CDR3 reads TGTGCCAGCGGTGGAGCAACTAATGAAAAACTGTTTTTT.

The chain recombines TRBV7-9 with TRBJ1-1; D not resolved. This CDR3 has 11 amino acids. V shed 1 base and J shed 7 bases, with 4 bases lying between them. Germline-derived CDR1 and CDR2 are SEHNR and FQNEAQ (reference sequence). CDR3 loop: CASSLGLEAFF. For the CDR3, the DNA is TGTGCCAGCAGCTTAGGACTTGAAGCTTTCTTT.

This clonotype was observed at least ten times. CDR3 in amino acids: CASSGTAGVLSTDTQYF. The CDR3 DNA reads TGTGCCAGCAGCGGAACAGCAGGGGTCCTTAGCACAGATACGCAGTATTTT. The chain joins TRBV7-6 to TRBJ2-3; a weak D match, TRBD1 (6 bases). V was trimmed by 5 bases and J by 0 bases, leaving 18 bases between them. The CDR3 totals 17 residues. CDR1 SGHVS and CDR2 FNYEAQ come from the germline V gene.

This clonotype was picked up many times. The chain couples TRBV14 to TRBJ2-7; D is perhaps TRBD1 or TRBD2 (5 bases each). This CDR3 spans 15 amino acids. Trimming took 4 bases from V and 2 from J, leaving 15 bases between them. Germline values: CDR1 SGHDN, CDR2 FVKESK. CDR3 bases: TGTGCCAGCAGCCGGACCGGGACGTACCCCTACGAGCAGTACTTC. Protein: CASSRTGTYPYEQYF.

This clonotype was found many times. The V call is TRBV7-8, the J call TRBJ2-3; no clear D gene. V was pared by 5 bases and J by 10 bases, with 13 bases between. The CDR3 is made up of 12 amino acids. Germline assignment: CDR1 SGHVS and CDR2 FQNEAQ. The CDR3 here is CASSPPPVAQYF. The CDR3 region has the DNA TGTGCCAGCAGCCCGCCGCCAGTCGCGCAGTATTTT.

This clonotype was counted ten times or more. The V and J genes are TRBV13 and TRBJ1-4; D is unclear. There are 15 residues in the CDR3. V lost 5 bases and J 7 bases, leaving 17 bases between the germline ends. From germline, CDR1 is PRHDT and CDR2 FYEKMQ (reference sequence). CDR3 sequence: CASSKPTLGGEKLFF. In DNA form, the CDR3 reads TGTGCCAGCAGCAAACCGACCTTGGGCGGTGAAAAACTGTTTTTT.

There are many counts of this clonotype. This chain links TRBV20-1 with TRBJ1-5, with unresolved D. Looked up from germline, CDR1 is DFQATT and CDR2 is SNEGSKA (reference sequence). The length of the CDR3 is 16 residues. V gave up 0 bases and J gave up 3 bases, with 15 bases separating them. CDR3 bases: TGCAGTGCTAGAGATTTGGACGTTAACGCCAATCAGCCCCAGCATTTT. Translated: CSARDLDVNANQPQHF.

This clonotype was counted many times. The rearrangement links TRBV9 to TRBJ2-7; 8 bases line up with TRBD2. Germline loops: CDR1 SGDLS, CDR2 YYNGEE. This CDR3 is 15 amino acids long. The ends lost 1 base at V and 0 bases at J; junction bases unmatched: 3. The CDR3, as DNA: TGTGCCAGCAGCGTAACCGGGACTAGCTCCTACGAGCAGTACTTC. Translating it yields CASSVTGTSSYEQYF. The full variable domain, completed using reference TRBV9 and TRBJ2-7, is DSGVTQTPKHLITATGQRVTLRCSPRSGDLSVYWYQQSLDQGLQFLIQYYNGEERAKGNILERFSAQQFPDLHSELNLSSLELGDSALYFCASSVTGTSSYEQYFGPGTRLTVT.

This clonotype was observed at least ten times. This chain uses TRBV7-8 with TRBJ2-5, with TRBD2 as a possible D gene (5 bases). The CDR3 sequence is 13 residues long. V lost 6 bases and J lost 5, with 13 bases in between. Germline-derived CDR1 and CDR2 are SGHVS and FQNEAQ. The CDR3 nucleotides read TGTGCCAGCAGGGTCCTAGCAGGCGAGACCCAGTACTTC. It codes for CASRVLAGETQYF.

This chain links TRBV2 with TRBJ2-5; D is undetermined. Germline CDR1 is SNHLY and CDR2 is FYNNEI. This CDR3 has 15 residues. V was trimmed by 7 bases and J by 1 base, leaving 16 bases between them. CDR3 in DNA: TGTGCCAGCACCTCAGAGTGGAGCCTCCAAGAGACCCAGTACTTC. It translates to CASTSEWSLQETQYF.